This T cell receptor beta chain was documented in a study of blood T cell repertoires in COVID-19. About the study: The cDNA or gDNA used as material had been derived from T cells, B-cell-depleted T cells, or PBMCs.

Cohort assignment relied on participant-reported clinical history. Two negative PCRs, clearance, or symptom resolution were required of recovered Cohort 3 donors. Germline V gene lookup returns CDR1 SEHNR and CDR2 FQNEAQ (reference sequence). Trimming took 0 bases from V and 0 from J; bases not matched to a gene: 5. This CDR3 contains 17 residues. The protocol was immunoSEQ multiplex PCR, while the TCRdb copy is restricted to in-frame clones and leaves out a portion. The table lists over 150,000 clones, about 80% of them singletons, with approximately 7.6% in the top ten. This clone is a singleton in its sample.

The clonotype comes from a man aged 35 to 55 who had recovered from COVID-19. Sequences were obtained from PBMCs or T cells enriched from blood (not recorded which). This chain joins TRBV7-9 and TRBJ1-5; 7 bases fit TRBD1. Here the CDR3 reads CASSLAGGQYSNQPQHF. DNA of the CDR3: TGTGCCAGCAGCTTAGCGGGGGGACAGTATAGCAATCAGCCCCAGCATTTT. The full variable domain, its missing parts supplied by reference TRBV7-9 and TRBJ1-5, is DTGVSQNPRHKITKRGQNVTFRCDPISEHNRLYWYRQTLGQGPEFLTYFQNEAQLEKSRLLSDRFSAERPKGSFSTLEIQRTEQGDSAMYLCASSLAGGQYSNQPQHFGDGTRLSIL.